A selection of T cell receptor beta chains follows, all from one sample in a study of read filtering for tumor transcriptome and immune sequencing. TCRdb fed the reads into MiXCR, producing one record per CDR3 protein. The sample records roughly 69,000 distinct CDR3 sequences, about 14% being singletons. The sequencing sample was made of a population of CD138-negative cells sorted from bone marrow. Receptors were obtained from a donor at least 40 years old with multiple myeloma. Both conserved end residues are part of each CDR3. D genes are given only for firm matches. Size is stated for part of the rows, as once, few or many counts, or as a class when the clone is expanded.

d_gene	v_gene	len	abundance	CDR3aa
NA	TRBV18	15	many	CASSPGINSNQPQHF
NA	TRBV12-5	11	many	CASGEDLGQYF
NA	TRBV6-5	14	many	CASSPEGENTEAFF
NA	TRBV5-4	16	many	CASSLPLGLLYNEQFF
NA	TRBV12-3/TRBV12-4	16	few	CASSLLVGLNYNEQFF
TRBD1	TRBV30	14	many	CAWSGGQSNQPQHF
TRBD1	TRBV14	16	many	CASSQDTGTGFHEQYF
TRBD1	TRBV5-1	16	many	CASSSTGTIISGELFF
TRBD1	TRBV12-3/TRBV12-4	13	many	CASSLGQGYEQYF
TRBD2	TRBV30	15	many	CAWSVLAGDTGELFF
NA	TRBV5-5	14	many	CASMRSGSYNEQFF
TRBD2	TRBV11-2	14	few	CASSWDYNQETQYF
NA	TRBV7-2	12	NA	CASSLVSNEQYF
NA	TRBV4-1	14	many	CASSRGQPLVEAFF
TRBD2	TRBV20-1	22	many	CSAEAGRQLLAGELYFTYEQYF
NA	TRBV18	15	many	CASSKDSRSYNEQFF
NA	TRBV12-3/TRBV12-4	16	NA	CASSLGSGAGTDTQNF
TRBD2	TRBV7-2	20	many	CASSLASYWASGRNHNEQFF
TRBD2	TRBV29-1	16	NA	CNVEGLAGVPNNEQFF
NA	TRBV29-1	15	many	CSVTFTSSYNSPLHF
NA	TRBV20-1	18	NA	CSARVIRPRDTPPGELFF
NA	TRBV29-1	11	many	CSAATNEKLFF
NA	TRBV10-3	14	NA	CAISESPRGETQYF
TRBD2	TRBV20-1	16	NA	CSASGPAGRDQETQYF
NA	TRBV11-3	12	many	CASSLLGAEAFF
NA	TRBV18	12	many	CASSTGQETQYF
NA	TRBV4-3	15	many	CASSQEPQTNYGYTF
NA	TRBV6-1	13	few	CAGRDTLYNEQFF
NA	TRBV29-1	13	many	CSVEVALGETQYF
TRBD1	TRBV3-1	14	few	CASSQGQNYKEQFF
TRBD1	TRBV7-2	14	few	CASRGGDSQETQYF
TRBD2	TRBV5-1	16	few	CAGSPTPGLGGDTQYF
TRBD1	TRBV7-9	12	many	CASGQASYEQYF
TRBD1	TRBV27	14	many	CASVGQGVNSPLHF
NA	TRBV7-3	16	NA	CASSLTSGVGGNTIYF
NA	TRBV27	14	many	CASSLGPTFYEQYF
TRBD1	TRBV29-1	13	NA	CSVQGARTGELFF
TRBD2	TRBV10-3	15	many	CAIRYSGEPYNEQFF
NA	TRBV4-2	16	many	CASSQVAGVAGDEQFF
NA	TRBV12-3/TRBV12-4	13	many	CASSLLRGRGYTF
NA	TRBV5-1	13	NA	CASSLAAQETQYF
TRBD1	TRBV20-1	13	many	CSAKMTGGQPQHF
TRBD2	TRBV29-1	15	many	CSVGGGGTSVYEQYF
NA	TRBV6-5	14	NA	CASSYSSDQETQYF
TRBD2	TRBV18	15	NA	CASSSPSGSADTQYF
NA	TRBV27	18	NA	CASSFMGPKWLSTDTQYF
NA	TRBV4-2	15	NA	CASSQLGSSYNEQFF
TRBD1	TRBV27	17	many	CASSLLGRGQSDTEAFF
NA	TRBV29-1	13	many	CSGSRGGVEKLFF